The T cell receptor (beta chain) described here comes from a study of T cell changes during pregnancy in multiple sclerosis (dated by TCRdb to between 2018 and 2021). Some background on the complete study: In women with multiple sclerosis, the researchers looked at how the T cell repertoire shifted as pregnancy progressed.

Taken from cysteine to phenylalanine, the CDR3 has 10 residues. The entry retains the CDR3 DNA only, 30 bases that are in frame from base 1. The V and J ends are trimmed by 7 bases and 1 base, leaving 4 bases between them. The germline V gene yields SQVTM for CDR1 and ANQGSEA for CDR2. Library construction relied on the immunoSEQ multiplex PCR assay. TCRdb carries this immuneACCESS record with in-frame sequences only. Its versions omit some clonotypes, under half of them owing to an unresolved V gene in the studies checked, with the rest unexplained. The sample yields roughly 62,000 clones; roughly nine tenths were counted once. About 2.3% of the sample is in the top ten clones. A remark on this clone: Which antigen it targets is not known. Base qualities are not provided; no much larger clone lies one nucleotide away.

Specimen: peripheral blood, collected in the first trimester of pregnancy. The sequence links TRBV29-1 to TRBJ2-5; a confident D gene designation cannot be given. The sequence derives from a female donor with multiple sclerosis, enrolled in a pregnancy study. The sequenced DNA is TGCAGCGGCAGCCAAGAGACCCAGTACTTC. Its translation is CSGSQETQYF.